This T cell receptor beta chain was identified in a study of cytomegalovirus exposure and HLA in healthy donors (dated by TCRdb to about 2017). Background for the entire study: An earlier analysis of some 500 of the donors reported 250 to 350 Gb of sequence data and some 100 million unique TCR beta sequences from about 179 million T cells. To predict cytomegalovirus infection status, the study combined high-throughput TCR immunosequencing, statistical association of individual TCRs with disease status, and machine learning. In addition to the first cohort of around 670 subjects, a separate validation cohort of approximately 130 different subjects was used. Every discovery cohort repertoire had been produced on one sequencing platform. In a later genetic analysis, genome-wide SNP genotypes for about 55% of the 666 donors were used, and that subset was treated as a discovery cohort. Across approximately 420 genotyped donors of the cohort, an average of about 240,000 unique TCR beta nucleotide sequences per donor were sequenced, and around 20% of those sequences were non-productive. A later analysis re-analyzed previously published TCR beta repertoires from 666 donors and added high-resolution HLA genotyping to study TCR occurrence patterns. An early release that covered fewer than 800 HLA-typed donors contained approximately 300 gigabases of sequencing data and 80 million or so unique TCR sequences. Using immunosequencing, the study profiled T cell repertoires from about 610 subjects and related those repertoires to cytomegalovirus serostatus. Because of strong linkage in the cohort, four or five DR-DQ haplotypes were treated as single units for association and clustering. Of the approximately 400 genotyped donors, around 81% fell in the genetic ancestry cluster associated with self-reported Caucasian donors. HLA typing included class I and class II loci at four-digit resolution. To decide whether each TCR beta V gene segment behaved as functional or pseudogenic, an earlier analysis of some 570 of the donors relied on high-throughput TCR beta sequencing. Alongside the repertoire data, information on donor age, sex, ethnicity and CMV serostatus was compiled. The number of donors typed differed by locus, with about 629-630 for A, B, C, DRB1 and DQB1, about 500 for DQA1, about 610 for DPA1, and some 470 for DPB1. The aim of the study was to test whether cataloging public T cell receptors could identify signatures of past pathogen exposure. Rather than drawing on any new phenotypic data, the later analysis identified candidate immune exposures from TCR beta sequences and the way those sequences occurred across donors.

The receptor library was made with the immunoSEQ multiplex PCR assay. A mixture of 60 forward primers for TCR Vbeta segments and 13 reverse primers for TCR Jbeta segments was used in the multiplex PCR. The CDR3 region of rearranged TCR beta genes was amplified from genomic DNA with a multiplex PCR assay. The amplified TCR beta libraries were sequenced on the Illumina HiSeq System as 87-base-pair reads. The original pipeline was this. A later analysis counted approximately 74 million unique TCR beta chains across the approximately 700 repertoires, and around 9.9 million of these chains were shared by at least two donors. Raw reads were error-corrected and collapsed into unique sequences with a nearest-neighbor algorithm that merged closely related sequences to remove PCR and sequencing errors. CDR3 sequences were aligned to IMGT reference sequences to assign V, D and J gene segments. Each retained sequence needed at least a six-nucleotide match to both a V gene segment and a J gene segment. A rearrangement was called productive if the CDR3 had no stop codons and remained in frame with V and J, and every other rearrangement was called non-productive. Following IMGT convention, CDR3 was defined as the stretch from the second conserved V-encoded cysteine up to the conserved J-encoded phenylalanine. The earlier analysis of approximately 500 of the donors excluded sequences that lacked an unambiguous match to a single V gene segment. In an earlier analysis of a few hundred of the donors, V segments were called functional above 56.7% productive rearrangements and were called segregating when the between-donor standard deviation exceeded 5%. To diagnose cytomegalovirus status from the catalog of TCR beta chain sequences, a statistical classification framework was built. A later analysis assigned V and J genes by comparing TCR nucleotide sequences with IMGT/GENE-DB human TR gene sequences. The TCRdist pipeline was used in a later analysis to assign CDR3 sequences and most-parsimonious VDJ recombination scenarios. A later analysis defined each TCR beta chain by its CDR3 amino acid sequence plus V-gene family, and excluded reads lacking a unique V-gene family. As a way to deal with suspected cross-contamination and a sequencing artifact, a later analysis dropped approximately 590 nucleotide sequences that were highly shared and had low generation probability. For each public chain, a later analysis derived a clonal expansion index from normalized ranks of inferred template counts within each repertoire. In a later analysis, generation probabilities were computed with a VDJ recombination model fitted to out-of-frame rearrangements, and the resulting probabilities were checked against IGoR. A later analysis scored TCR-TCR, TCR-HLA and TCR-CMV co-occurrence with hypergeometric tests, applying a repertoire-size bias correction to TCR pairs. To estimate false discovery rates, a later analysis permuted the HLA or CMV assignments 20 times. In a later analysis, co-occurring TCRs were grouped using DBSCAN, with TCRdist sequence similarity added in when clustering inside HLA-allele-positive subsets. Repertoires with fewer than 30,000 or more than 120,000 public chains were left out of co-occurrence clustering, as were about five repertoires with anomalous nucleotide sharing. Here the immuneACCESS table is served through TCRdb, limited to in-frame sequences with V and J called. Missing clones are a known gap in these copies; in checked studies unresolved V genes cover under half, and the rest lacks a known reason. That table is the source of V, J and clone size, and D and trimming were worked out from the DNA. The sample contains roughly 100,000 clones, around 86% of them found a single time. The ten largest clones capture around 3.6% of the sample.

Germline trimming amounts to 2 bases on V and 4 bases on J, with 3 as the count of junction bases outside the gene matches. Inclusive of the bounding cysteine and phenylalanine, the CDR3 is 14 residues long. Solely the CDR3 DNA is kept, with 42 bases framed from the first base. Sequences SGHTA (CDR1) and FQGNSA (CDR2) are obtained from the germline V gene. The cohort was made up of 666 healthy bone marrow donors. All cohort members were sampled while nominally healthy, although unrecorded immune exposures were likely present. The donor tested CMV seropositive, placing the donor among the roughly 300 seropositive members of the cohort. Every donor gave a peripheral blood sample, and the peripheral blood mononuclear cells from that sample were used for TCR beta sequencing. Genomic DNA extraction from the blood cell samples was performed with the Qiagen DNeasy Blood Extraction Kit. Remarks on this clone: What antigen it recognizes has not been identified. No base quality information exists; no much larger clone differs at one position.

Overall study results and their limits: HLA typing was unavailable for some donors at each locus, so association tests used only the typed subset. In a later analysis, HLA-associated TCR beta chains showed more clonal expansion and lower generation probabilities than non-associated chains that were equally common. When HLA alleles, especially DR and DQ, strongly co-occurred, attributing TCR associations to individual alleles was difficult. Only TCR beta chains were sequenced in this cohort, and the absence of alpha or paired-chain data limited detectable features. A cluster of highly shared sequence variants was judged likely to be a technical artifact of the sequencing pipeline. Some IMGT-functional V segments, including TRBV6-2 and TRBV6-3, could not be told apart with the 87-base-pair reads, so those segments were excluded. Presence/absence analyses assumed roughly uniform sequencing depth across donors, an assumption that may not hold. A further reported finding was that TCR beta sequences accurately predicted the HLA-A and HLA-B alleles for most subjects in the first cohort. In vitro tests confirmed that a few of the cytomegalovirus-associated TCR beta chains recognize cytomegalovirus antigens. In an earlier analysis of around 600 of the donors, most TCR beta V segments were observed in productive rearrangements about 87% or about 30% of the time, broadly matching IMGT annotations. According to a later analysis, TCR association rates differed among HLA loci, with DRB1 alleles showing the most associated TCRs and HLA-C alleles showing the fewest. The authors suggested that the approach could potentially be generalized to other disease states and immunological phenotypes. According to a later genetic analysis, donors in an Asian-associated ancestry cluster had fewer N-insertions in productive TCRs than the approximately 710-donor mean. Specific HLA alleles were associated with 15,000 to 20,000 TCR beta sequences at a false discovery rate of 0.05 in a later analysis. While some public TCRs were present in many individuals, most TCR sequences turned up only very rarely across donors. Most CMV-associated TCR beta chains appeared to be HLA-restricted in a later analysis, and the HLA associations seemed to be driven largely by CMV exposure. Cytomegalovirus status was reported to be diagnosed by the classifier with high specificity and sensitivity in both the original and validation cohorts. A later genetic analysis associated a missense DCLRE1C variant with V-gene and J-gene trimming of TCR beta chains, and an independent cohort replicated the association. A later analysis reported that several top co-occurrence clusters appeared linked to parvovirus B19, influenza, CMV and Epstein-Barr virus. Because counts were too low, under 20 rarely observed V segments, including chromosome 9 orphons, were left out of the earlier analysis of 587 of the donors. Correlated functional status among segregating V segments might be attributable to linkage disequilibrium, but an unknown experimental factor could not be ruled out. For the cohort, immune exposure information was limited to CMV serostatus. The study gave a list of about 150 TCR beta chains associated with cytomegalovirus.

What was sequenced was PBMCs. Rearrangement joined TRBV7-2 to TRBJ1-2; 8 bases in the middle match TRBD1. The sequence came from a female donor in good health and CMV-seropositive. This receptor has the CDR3 CASSLQGASYGYTF. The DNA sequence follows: TGTGCCAGCAGCTTACAGGGGGCCAGCTATGGCTACACCTTC.